The source of this T cell receptor (beta chain) is a study of T cells in Graves' hyperthyroidism and ophthalmopathy. General study points: The authors' 13 V-J model separated ophthalmopathy from stable hyperthyroidism. Ophthalmopathy prediction by the model preceded onset by a median about 6.8 months. In blood, most of the thyroid clonotypes expanded above 0.001 were also present.

A note on this clonotype: Its target is unknown.

Amplification targeted TCR beta CDR3 regions from RNA transcripts. Primed by the HTBI set, a first-round RT-PCR was run on the TCR CDR3. TCRdb re-called the multiplex PCR reads through MiXCR, storing one row per CDR3 protein. Of about 500,000 distinct CDR3 sequences listed, about a sixth were seen once; the top ten hold approximately 18%. Ophthalmopathy cases scored 3 or more on the Clinical Activity Score and 4 or more on NOSPECS grade, with duration below 3 months. Germline V gene sequence: CDR1 DFQATT, CDR2 SNEGSKA (reference sequence). Between the trimmed V and J ends, which lost 5 bases and 10 bases, there was a span of 23 bases. This CDR3 is built from 14 residues.

The J gene is TRBJ1-1, the V gene TRBV20-1; possibly TRBD1 for D (5 bases). This receptor was taken from a woman younger than 35 with Graves' ophthalmopathy. The source material was blood. CDR3 amino acids: CSAPGQVGEMVAFF. In DNA, the CDR3 is TGCAGTGCTCCTGGGCAGGTAGGGGAGATGGTAGCTTTCTTT.